This TCR beta chain was observed in a study of Graves' ophthalmopathy and Graves' hyperthyroidism. Overall study findings and caveats: Among expanded thyroid clonotypes above 0.001 frequency, most also occurred in blood.

RNA transcripts were the template, and TCR beta CDR3 regions were amplified from them. The workflow started with a first-round RT-PCR run with HTBI primers and then moved on to a second-round multiplex PCR. TCRdb used MiXCR to reprocess the multiplex PCR reads, holding one entry per CDR3 protein. The sample has about 400,000 distinct CDR3 sequences; about 16% are singletons. The CDR3 is made up of 14 amino acids. Trimming pared 8 bases from V and 7 bases from J, leaving 15 bases between. In germline, CDR1 is MNHNS, CDR2 SASEGT. This clonotype was counted only a few times. The target antigen is unknown. PBMCs stemmed from around 10 ml of fresh peripheral blood.

The receptor's source is a woman between 18 and 29 years old with Graves' ophthalmopathy. Sequencing input: peripheral blood. The chain has TRBV6-1 and TRBJ1-6; D may be TRBD1 (5 bases). The CDR3, as DNA: TGTGCCAGCGGCACCGGGACTGCGAATTCACCCCTCCACTTT. Amino acid sequence: CASGTGTANSPLHF.